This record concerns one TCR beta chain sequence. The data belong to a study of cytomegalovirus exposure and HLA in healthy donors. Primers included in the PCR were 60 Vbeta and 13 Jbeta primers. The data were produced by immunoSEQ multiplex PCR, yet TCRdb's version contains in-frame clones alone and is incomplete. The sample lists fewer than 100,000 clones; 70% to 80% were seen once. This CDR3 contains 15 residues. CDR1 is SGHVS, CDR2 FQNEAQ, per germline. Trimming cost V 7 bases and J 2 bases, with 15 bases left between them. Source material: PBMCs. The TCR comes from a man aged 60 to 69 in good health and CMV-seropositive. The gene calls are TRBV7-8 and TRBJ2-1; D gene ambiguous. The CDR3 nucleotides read TGTGCCAGCACCACCTGGGCTACCACCTACAATGAGCAGTTCTTC. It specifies CASTTWATTYNEQFF.